The 14 T cell receptor beta chains in this list originate from one sample, sequenced in a study of control samples from healthy donors and cancer patients. Sequenced by immunoSEQ multiplex PCR; TCRdb stores in-frame clones only, minus some. The sample comprises roughly 120,000 clones, approximately 90% of which are singletons, and around 3.5% rests with the top ten. The sequencing sample was made of PBMCs. These receptors all stem from a woman aged 60-75 years with lung cancer.

This chain joins TRBV5-1 and TRBJ2-7, with 9 positions matching TRBD2. The germline CDR1 and CDR2 sequences are SGHRS and YFSETQ. J was trimmed by 6 bases and V by 3 bases; bases with no gene match: 10. The CDR3 runs to 15 residues. The CDR3 loop reads CASSSIAGAVVEQYF. DNA for the CDR3: TGCGCCAGCAGCTCTATAGCGGGGGCTGTAGTCGAGCAGTACTTC.

The table lists this clone with a count of one. The chain uses TRBV19 and TRBJ1-1, with TRBD1 matching over 8 bases. V shed 6 bases, J shed 4 bases, and the junction held 4 bases outside the gene matches. Germline V gives CDR1 LNHDA, CDR2 SQIVND (reference sequence). CDR3 length: 13 amino acids. This CDR3 reads CASSMTGVTEAFF. The CDR3, as DNA: TGTGCCAGTAGCATGACAGGGGTCACTGAAGCTTTCTTT.

The CDR3 region is CASSLDPRLQGLTEAFF. CDR3 nucleotide sequence: TGTGCCAGCAGCTTAGACCCCCGCTTACAGGGACTCACTGAAGCTTTCTTT. The chain is built from TRBV11-3 and TRBJ1-1, with a possible D match to TRBD1 (6 bases). The CDR3 is made up of 17 amino acids. V lost 0 bases and J 4 bases, leaving 18 bases between the germline ends. The germline V gene has CDR1 SGHNT and CDR2 YENEEA.

V usage is TRBV4-2 and J usage is TRBJ1-5; D remains unclear. Germline V gene sequence: CDR1 LGHNA, CDR2 YNFKEQ. Trimming shortened V by 0 bases and J by 7 bases, and 16 bases separated the two germline ends. This CDR3 has 16 residues. CDR3 sequence: CASSQDSDLDGQPQHF. CDR3 DNA sequence: TGTGCCAGCAGCCAAGATTCGGATCTTGACGGCCAGCCCCAGCATTTT.

The chain has TRBV19 and TRBJ1-6; 7 nucleotides agree with TRBD1. This CDR3 contains 15 residues. Trimming at V came to 9 bases and at J to 0 bases, leaving 5 bases not matched to a gene. Germline lookup yields CDR1 LNHDA and CDR2 SQIVND (reference sequence). The CDR3 DNA sequence: TGTGCCAGCGGACAGGAAAGCTCCTATAATTCACCCCTCCACTTT. Protein: CASGQESSYNSPLHF.

The rearrangement links TRBV4-1 to TRBJ1-4; maybe TRBD1 (6 bases). With 4 bases removed from V and 1 base from J, the gap between germline ends came to 10 bases. Germline V lookup: CDR1 MGHRA, CDR2 YSYEKL. The CDR3 is 15 amino acids. CDR3 DNA: TGCGCCAGCAGCCGCCTAGGGGGAACTAATGAAAAACTGTTTTTT. Its protein product is CASSRLGGTNEKLFF.

The rearrangement uses TRBV3-1 (or the pseudogene TRBV3-2) and TRBJ1-2; D uncertain. V was cut by 4 bases and J by 4 bases, with 7 bases left in between. Germline V lookup: CDR1 LGHDT, CDR2 YNNKEL (reference sequence). The CDR3 sequence is 12 residues long. This CDR3 is CASSLLGYGYTF. CDR3 nucleotides: TGTGCCAGCAGCCTCCTTGGCTATGGCTACACCTTC.

The chain uses TRBV5-1 and TRBJ2-3, with D maybe TRBD1 (6 bases). The V gene lost 7 bases and the J gene lost 1 base, with 16 bases spanning the gap. CDR3 length equals 15 residues. Germline-derived CDR1 and CDR2 are SGHRS and YFSETQ. The CDR3 region is CASGLGGVGTDTQYF. In nucleotides, the CDR3 is TGCGCCAGCGGACTTGGGGGCGTCGGCACAGATACGCAGTATTTT. Drawing the rest from reference TRBV5-1 and TRBJ2-3, the complete variable domain is KAGVTQTPRYLIKTRGQQVTLSCSPISGHRSVSWYQQTPGQGLQFLFEYFSETQRNKGNFPGRFSGRQFSNSRSEMNVSTLELGDSALYLCASGLGGVGTDTQYFGPGTRLTVL.

The J gene is TRBJ1-4, the V gene TRBV5-4; 11 nucleotides line up with TRBD1. The germline CDR1 and CDR2 sequences are SGHNT and YYREEE (reference sequence). The trim removed 4 bases at V and 8 bases at J, leaving 7 bases unmatched. CDR3 length equals 15 residues. The CDR3 protein is CASSLGTGGSEKLFF. CDR3 DNA: TGTGCCAGCAGCCTCGGGACAGGGGGTTCGGAAAAACTGTTTTTT. Full variable domain (rest looked up from reference TRBV5-4 and TRBJ1-4): ETGVTQSPTHLIKTRGQQVTLRCSSQSGHNTVSWYQQALGQGPQFIFQYYREEENGRGNFPPRFSGLQFPNYSSELNVNALELDDSALYLCASSLGTGGSEKLFFGSGTQLSVL.

The genes are TRBV5-1 and TRBJ2-5, with 8 bases aligning to TRBD1. CDR1 SGHRS and CDR2 YFSETQ come from the germline V gene. The V gene end was trimmed by 2 bases and the J gene end by 5 bases; junction bases not matched to a gene: 5. CDR3 size: 14 residues. CDR3 in amino acids: CASSFGQGRETQYF. CDR3 in DNA: TGCGCCAGCAGCTTTGGACAGGGACGGGAGACCCAGTACTTC.

The chain couples TRBV5-1 to TRBJ2-1; a weak D match, TRBD2 (5 bases). CDR1 and CDR2 (germline): SGHRS, YFSETQ. V lost 2 bases and J 6 bases, leaving 18 bases between the germline ends. This CDR3 has 16 residues. DNA for the CDR3: TGCGCCAGCAGCTTTGAAGGAGGTCACTTGGGCAATGAGCAGTTCTTC. Protein product: CASSFEGGHLGNEQFF.

The rearrangement joins TRBV28 to TRBJ2-1, with D hard to call. Germline V CDR1 and CDR2: MDHEN, SYDVKM. Between the trimmed V and J ends, which lost 8 bases and 3 bases, there was a span of 11 bases. The CDR3 runs to 13 residues. CDR3 in DNA: TGTGCCAGCGATGGCGCGGACTACAATGAGCAGTTCTTC. Protein product: CASDGADYNEQFF. The full variable domain, rest sourced from reference TRBV28 and TRBJ2-1, is DVKVTQSSRYLVKRTGEKVFLECVQDMDHENMFWYRQDPGLGLRLIYFSYDVKMKEKGDIPEGYSVSREKKERFSLILESASTNQTSMYLCASDGADYNEQFFGPGTRLTVL.

A remark on this clone: Other DNA sequences in the sample encode the same CDR3. The chain employs TRBV12-3 or TRBV12-4 and TRBJ1-1, with D unclear. V lost 6 bases to trimming and J lost 1 base, with 9 bases between them. CDR3 length: 13 residues. As DNA, the CDR3 is TGTGCCAGCAGCCTCACCGGGAACACTGAAGCTTTCTTT. Translated: CASSLTGNTEAFF.

This sequence joins TRBV7-9 and TRBJ1-2, with TRBD1 matching over 7 bases. The junction had 10 bases not matched to a gene; V was cut back by 8 bases and J by 4 bases. The CDR3 covers 14 residues. Germline V CDR1 and CDR2: SEHNR, FQNEAQ (reference sequence). This CDR3 is CASGPFDRAYGYTF. The CDR3 bases are TGTGCCAGCGGCCCCTTCGACAGGGCCTATGGCTACACCTTC.